These 14 T cell receptor beta chains were sequenced from one sample in a study of early T cells in non-severe SARS-CoV-2 infection. TCRdb analysed the 5' RACE reads with MiXCR anew, one entry per CDR3 protein. Here the sample spans 45,000 to 55,000 distinct CDR3 sequences, roughly 11% being singletons. The sequenced material came from whole blood. The receptors were sampled from an adult who was a healthcare worker with PCR-confirmed SARS-CoV-2 infection or an uninfected control (not recorded which).

This clonotype appeared a few times. The CDR3 loop reads CASSLISGGAMNEQFF. The DNA for the CDR3 is TGTGCCAGTAGTTTGATTAGCGGGGGGGCAATGAATGAGCAGTTCTTC. This chain joins TRBV19 and TRBJ2-1; 11 nucleotides agree with TRBD2. V shed 5 bases, J shed 7 bases, and the junction held 10 bases outside the gene matches. CDR1 is LNHDA and CDR2 is SQIVND in the germline V gene (reference sequence). This CDR3 is 16 amino acids long. The full variable domain, completed using reference TRBV19 and TRBJ2-1, is DGGITQSPKYLFRKEGQNVTLSCEQNLNHDAMYWYRQDPGQGLRLIYYSQIVNDFQKGDIAEGYSVSREKKESFPLTVTSAQKNPTAFYLCASSLISGGAMNEQFFGPGTRLTVL.

The V gene is TRBV27, the J gene TRBJ2-7, with 7 nucleotides matching TRBD1. The ends lost 7 bases at V and 1 base at J; junction bases unmatched: 22. Germline CDR1 MNHEY, CDR2 SMNVEV (reference sequence). This CDR3 comprises 19 residues. CDR3 in DNA: TGTGCCAGCACAAGGTTTTTCTTGGGACAGTACCCAACTTCCTACGAGCAGTACTTC. Its protein is CASTRFFLGQYPTSYEQYF.

The V gene is TRBV15, the J gene TRBJ2-3; 12 nucleotides align to TRBD1. CDR3 size: 16 residues. With 1 base clipped from V and 5 bases from J, the junction kept 4 bases outside the gene matches. Germline V gene lookup returns CDR1 LNHNV and CDR2 YYDKDF (reference sequence). CDR3 in DNA: TGTGCCACCAGCAGAGCCGGGACAGGGGGCTTAGATACGCAGTATTTT. Its protein is CATSRAGTGGLDTQYF.

At least ten counts were recorded for this clonotype. The chain links TRBV19 to TRBJ1-2; tentatively, D is TRBD1 (6 bases). The germline CDR1 and CDR2 sequences are LNHDA and SQIVND (reference sequence). The CDR3 is made up of 15 amino acids. Trimming left V 5 bases short and J 5 bases short, with 18 bases between. CDR3 loop: CASSAAQGRLYGYTF. CDR3 bases: TGTGCCAGTAGTGCTGCACAGGGTCGGCTATATGGCTACACCTTC.

This clonotype has a count of ten or more. The genes are TRBV14 and TRBJ1-5; maybe TRBD1 (5 bases). Germline V gene sequence: CDR1 SGHDN, CDR2 FVKESK. Trimming removed 8 bases from V and 1 base from J, with 12 bases in between. The CDR3 is 14 amino acids. The CDR3, as DNA: TGTGCCAGCTTTCAAGGGGTGAGCAATCAGCCCCAGCATTTT. This gives the protein CASFQGVSNQPQHF. Drawing the rest from reference TRBV14 and TRBJ1-5, the complete variable domain is EAGVTQFPSHSVIEKGQTVTLRCDPISGHDNLYWYRRVMGKEIKFLLHFVKESKQDESGMPNNRFLAERTGGTYSTLKVQPAELEDSGVYFCASFQGVSNQPQHFGDGTRLSIL.

The chain combines TRBV20-1 with TRBJ2-3; 9 positions match TRBD1. The CDR3 covers 15 residues. With V trimmed by 6 bases and J by 3 bases, 10 bases remained unmatched. The germline V gene has CDR1 DFQATT and CDR2 SNEGSKA (reference sequence). CDR3 sequence reads: CSAGGGTGTTDTQYF. In DNA, the CDR3 is TGCAGTGCCGGAGGCGGGACAGGGACAACAGATACGCAGTATTTT.

The chain has TRBV7-9 and TRBJ1-2; D is uncertain. CDR1 SEHNR and CDR2 FQNEAQ come from the germline V gene (reference sequence). The CDR3 extends over 15 amino acids. Trimming left V 6 bases short and J 8 bases short, with 22 bases between. The CDR3 sequence is CASRLNRGSPGGYTF. CDR3 DNA: TGTGCCAGCAGGCTTAATCGAGGCAGTCCGGGAGGCTACACCTTC.

This clonotype was observed at least ten times. V gene TRBV28 combines with J gene TRBJ2-7, with D tentatively TRBD2 (5 bases). The CDR3 covers 11 residues. The V gene's germline CDR1 is MDHEN and CDR2 SYDVKM. The V end was cut by 5 bases, the J end by 5 bases, with 7 bases between. The CDR3 sequence: CASSLRDEQYF. CDR3 in DNA: TGTGCCAGCAGTCTGAGGGACGAGCAGTACTTC.

This clonotype was counted a few times. The rearrangement joins TRBV5-1 to TRBJ2-1; D is perhaps TRBD2 (5 bases). Deletions cut 3 bases from V and 3 bases from J, with 10 bases between. Germline V gene lookup returns CDR1 SGHRS and CDR2 YFSETQ. This CDR3 contains 14 residues. The CDR3 DNA follows: TGCGCCAGCAGCTCGGAGGCCTTCTACAATGAGCAGTTCTTC. Protein: CASSSEAFYNEQFF.

There are a few counts of this clonotype. The CDR3 region is CASSLETFATKAFF. The CDR3, as DNA: TGTGCCAGCAGTTTAGAGACATTCGCTACCAAAGCTTTCTTT. The chain employs TRBV12-3 or TRBV12-4 and TRBJ1-1; no firm D call. Trimming left V 1 base short and J 9 bases short, with 15 bases between. CDR3 size: 14 residues.

The chain recombines TRBV6-1 with TRBJ1-2, with TRBD1 matching over 10 bases. V lost 7 bases, J lost 5 bases, and 7 bases stayed unmatched. Germline assignment: CDR1 MNHNS and CDR2 SASEGT. The CDR3 consists of 14 residues. CDR3 sequence (DNA): TGTGCCAGCAATGGACAGGGGGGAATTTATGGCTACACCTTC. Amino acids: CASNGQGGIYGYTF.

This clonotype was counted between two and nine times. The chain combines TRBV19 with TRBJ2-1, with D hard to call. Germline loops: CDR1 LNHDA, CDR2 SQIVND (reference sequence). The CDR3 is made up of 16 amino acids. V was trimmed by 3 bases and J by 0 bases, leaving 12 bases between them. This CDR3 reads CASSITARSSYNEQFF. CDR3 sequence (DNA): TGTGCCAGTAGTATTACCGCTAGGAGCTCCTACAATGAGCAGTTCTTC.

This clonotype was seen only a few times. CDR3 loop: CAITSGSRVDTQYF. CDR3 DNA: TGTGCCATCACTAGCGGGAGTCGGGTAGATACGCAGTATTTT. This chain links TRBV10-3 with TRBJ2-3; 10 bases fit TRBD2. The CDR3 loop spans 14 amino acids. CDR1 and CDR2 (germline): ENHRY, SYGVKD. V was clipped by 7 bases and J by 5 bases; unmatched bases: 6.

This clonotype was seen a few times. This chain joins TRBV12-3 or TRBV12-4 and TRBJ1-2; a weak D match, TRBD1 (5 bases). The germline V and J ends were trimmed by 5 bases and 4 bases, with 17 bases remaining between them. The length of the CDR3 is 15 residues. The CDR3 is CASSPAGRASYGYTF. The DNA of the CDR3 is TGTGCCAGCAGTCCGGCGGGCAGGGCGAGCTATGGCTACACCTTC.